Below are 6 T cell receptor beta chains sequenced from a single sample in a study of T-cell memory formation after mild COVID-19. One entry per CDR3 protein, called by TCRdb with MiXCR from the 5' RACE reads. Here the sample spans approximately 300,000 distinct CDR3 sequences, less than 20% being singletons. Sequenced sample: PBMCs or a T cell subset sorted from them (not recorded which). The origin of the receptors is a man aged 18 to 29 who had mild COVID-19 (a few samples of this study predate the infection). Cell type and time point are not known.

The chain recombines TRBV4-1 with TRBJ2-1; D is ambiguous. The CDR3 is 16 residues long. CDR1 MGHRA and CDR2 YSYEKL come from the germline V gene. The V gene lost 0 bases and the J gene lost 4 bases, with 13 bases spanning the gap. The DNA of the CDR3 is TGCGCCAGCAGCCAAGAGCCCCATTACCTATACAATGAGCAGTTCTTC. It is translated as CASSQEPHYLYNEQFF.

This clonotype was observed at least ten times. The chain joins TRBV5-5 to TRBJ1-1; D remains unclear. Trimming took 5 bases from V and 2 from J, leaving 13 bases between them. CDR3 size: 14 residues. Germline CDR1 is SGHKS and CDR2 is YYEKEE (reference sequence). CDR3 sequence (DNA): TGTGCCAGCAGAGTTGACGGGGTTAACACTGAAGCTTTCTTT. Protein product: CASRVDGVNTEAFF.

This clonotype was counted only a few times. The V gene is TRBV5-1, the J gene TRBJ2-5, with 9 positions matching TRBD1. The germline V gene encodes CDR1 SGHRS and CDR2 YFSETQ. The CDR3 runs to 14 residues. V dropped 7 bases and J dropped 2; count of bases not matched to a gene: 6. This CDR3 is CASLAGTGQETQYF. CDR3 coding DNA: TGCGCCAGCCTTGCTGGGACAGGGCAAGAGACCCAGTACTTC.

This clonotype was counted a few times. The rearrangement joins TRBV20-1 to TRBJ1-4, with D hard to call. Between the trimmed V and J ends, which lost 5 bases and 8 bases, there was a span of 15 bases. Germline lookup yields CDR1 DFQATT and CDR2 SNEGSKA (reference sequence). The CDR3 is 13 amino acids. CDR3: CSALSQAREKLFF. The CDR3 DNA reads TGCAGTGCTTTGAGCCAGGCCCGAGAAAAACTGTTTTTT.

In this sample, this clonotype turned up a few times. The J gene is TRBJ1-2, the V gene TRBV7-9, with 7 bases fitting TRBD1. V dropped 5 bases and J dropped 2; count of bases not matched to a gene: 11. Germline V CDR1 and CDR2: SEHNR, FQNEAQ (reference sequence). There are 16 residues in the CDR3. The CDR3 protein is CASSHRDRTLNYGYTF. The CDR3 region has the DNA TGTGCCAGCAGCCACCGGGACAGAACCTTAAACTATGGCTACACCTTC.

The gene calls are TRBV7-6 and TRBJ1-1, with 9 bases matching TRBD1. The trim removed 5 bases at V and 6 bases at J, leaving 7 bases unmatched. Germline V gives CDR1 SGHVS, CDR2 FNYEAQ. The CDR3 totals 14 residues. The CDR3 region has the DNA TGTGCCAGCAGCCCTACAGGGGGCTTAGCTGAAGCTTTCTTT. Encoded protein: CASSPTGGLAEAFF.